This entry describes one TCR beta chain. A sample-barcoded 5' primer and a J-beta primer mix were used in a second PCR of roughly 7 to 11 cycles. TCRdb ran MiXCR on the 5' RACE reads and lists one entry per CDR3 protein. The sample comprises some 1.4 million distinct CDR3 sequences, about 43% of which are singletons, and 7.9% rests with the top ten. Each donor gave around 9.3 milliliters of peripheral blood. Isolation recovered at least 6 million PBMCs from every sample. The sample originates from a study of blood T cells in healthy people across ages. CDR3 length: 16 amino acids. Germline lookup yields CDR1 SGHAT and CDR2 FQNNGV. Trimming removed 1 base from V and 7 bases from J, with 20 bases in between.

The sample consisted of blood. This clonotype was obtained from a woman aged 18-29 years in good health. The chain recombines TRBV11-2 with TRBJ2-7; the D gene is possibly TRBD2 (6 bases). This chain's CDR3 is CASSLVGRGGMIEQYF. The CDR3 nucleotides read TGTGCCAGCAGCTTAGTGGGGCGGGGCGGTATGATTGAGCAGTACTTC. The variable domain in full, with the rest retrieved from reference TRBV11-2 and TRBJ2-7, is EAGVAQSPRYKIIEKRQSVAFWCNPISGHATLYWYQQILGQGPKLLIQFQNNGVVDDSQLPKDRFSAERLKGVDSTLKIQPAKLEDSAVYLCASSLVGRGGMIEQYFGPGTRLTVT.